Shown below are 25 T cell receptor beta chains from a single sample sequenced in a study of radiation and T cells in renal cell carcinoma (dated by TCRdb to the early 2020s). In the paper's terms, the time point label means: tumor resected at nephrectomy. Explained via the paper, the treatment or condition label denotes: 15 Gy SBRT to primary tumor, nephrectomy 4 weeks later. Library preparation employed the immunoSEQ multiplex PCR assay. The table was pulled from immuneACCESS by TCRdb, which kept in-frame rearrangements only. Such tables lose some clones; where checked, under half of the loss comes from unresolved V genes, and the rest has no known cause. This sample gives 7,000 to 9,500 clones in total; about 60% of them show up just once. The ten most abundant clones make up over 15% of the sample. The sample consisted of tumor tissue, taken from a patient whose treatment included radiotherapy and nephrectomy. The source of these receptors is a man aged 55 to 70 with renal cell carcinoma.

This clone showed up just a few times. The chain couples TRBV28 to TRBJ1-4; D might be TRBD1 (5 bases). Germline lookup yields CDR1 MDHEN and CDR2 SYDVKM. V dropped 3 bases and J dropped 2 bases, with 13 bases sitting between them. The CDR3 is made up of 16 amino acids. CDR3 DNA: TGTGCCAGCAGTTTGCCGACAGAAACCACTAATGAAAAACTGTTTTTT. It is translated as CASSLPTETTNEKLFF.

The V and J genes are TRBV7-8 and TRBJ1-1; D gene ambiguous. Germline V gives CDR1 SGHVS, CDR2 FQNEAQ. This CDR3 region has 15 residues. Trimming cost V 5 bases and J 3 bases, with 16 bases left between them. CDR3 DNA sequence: TGTGCCAGCAGCCCAGTAATAGGGCCTCACACTGAAGCTTTCTTT. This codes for CASSPVIGPHTEAFF. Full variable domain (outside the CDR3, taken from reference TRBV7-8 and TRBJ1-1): GAGVSQSPRYKVAKRGQDVALRCDPISGHVSLFWYQQALGQGPEFLTYFQNEAQLDKSGLPSDRFFAERPEGSVSTLKIQRTQQEDSAVYLCASSPVIGPHTEAFFGQGTRLTVV.

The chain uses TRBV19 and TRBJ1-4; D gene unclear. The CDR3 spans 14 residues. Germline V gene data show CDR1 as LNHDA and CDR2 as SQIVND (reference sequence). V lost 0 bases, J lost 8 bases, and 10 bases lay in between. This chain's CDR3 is CASSIEVEGEKLFF. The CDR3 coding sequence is TGTGCCAGTAGTATAGAGGTAGAAGGGGAAAAACTGTTTTTT.

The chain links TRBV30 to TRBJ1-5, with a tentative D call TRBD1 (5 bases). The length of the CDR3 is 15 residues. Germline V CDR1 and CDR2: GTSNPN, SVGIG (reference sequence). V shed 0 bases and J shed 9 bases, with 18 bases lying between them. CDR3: CAWSVTGGERRPQHF. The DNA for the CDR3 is TGTGCCTGGAGTGTCACGGGGGGAGAAAGGCGGCCCCAGCATTTT.

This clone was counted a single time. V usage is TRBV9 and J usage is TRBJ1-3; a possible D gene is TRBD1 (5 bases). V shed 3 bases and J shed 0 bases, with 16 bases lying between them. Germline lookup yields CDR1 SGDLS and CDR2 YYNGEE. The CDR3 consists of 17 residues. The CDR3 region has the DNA TGTGCCAGCAGCGAGATCCCACAGGCCTACTCTGGAAACACCATATATTTT. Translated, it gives CASSEIPQAYSGNTIYF. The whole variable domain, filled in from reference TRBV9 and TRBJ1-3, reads DSGVTQTPKHLITATGQRVTLRCSPRSGDLSVYWYQQSLDQGLQFLIQYYNGEERAKGNILERFSAQQFPDLHSELNLSSLELGDSALYFCASSEIPQAYSGNTIYFGEGSWLTVV.

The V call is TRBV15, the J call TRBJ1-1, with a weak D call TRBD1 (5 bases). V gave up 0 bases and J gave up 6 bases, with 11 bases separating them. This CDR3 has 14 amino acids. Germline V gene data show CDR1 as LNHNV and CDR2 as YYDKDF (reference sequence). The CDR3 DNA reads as TGTGCCACCAGCAGAGATCGGCGGGGGGCTGAAGCTTTCTTT. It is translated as CATSRDRRGAEAFF.

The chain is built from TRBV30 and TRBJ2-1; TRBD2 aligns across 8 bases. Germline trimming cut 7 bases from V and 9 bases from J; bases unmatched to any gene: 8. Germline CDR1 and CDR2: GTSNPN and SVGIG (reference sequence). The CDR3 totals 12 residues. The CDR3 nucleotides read TGTGCCTCAAATTTCGGGGGGGTTGAGCAGTTCTTC. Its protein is CASNFGGVEQFF.

The CDR3 DNA reads TGTGCCTGGAGTGCACCCCCGGGACAGAGACAAGTTAGCAATCAGCCCCAGCATTTT. This gives the protein CAWSAPPGQRQVSNQPQHF. The V call is TRBV30, the J call TRBJ1-5; 7 nucleotides align to TRBD1. The germline CDR1 and CDR2 sequences are GTSNPN and SVGIG (reference sequence). After removal of 1 base from V and 0 bases from J, the junction contained 15 bases not matched to a gene. The CDR3 length is 19 residues.

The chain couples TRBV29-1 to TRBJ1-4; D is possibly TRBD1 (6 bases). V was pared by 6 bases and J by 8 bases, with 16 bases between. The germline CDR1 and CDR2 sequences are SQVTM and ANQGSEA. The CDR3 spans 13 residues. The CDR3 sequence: CSVQRGTGEKLFF. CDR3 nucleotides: TGCAGCGTCCAAAGGGGGACCGGCGAAAAACTGTTTTTT.

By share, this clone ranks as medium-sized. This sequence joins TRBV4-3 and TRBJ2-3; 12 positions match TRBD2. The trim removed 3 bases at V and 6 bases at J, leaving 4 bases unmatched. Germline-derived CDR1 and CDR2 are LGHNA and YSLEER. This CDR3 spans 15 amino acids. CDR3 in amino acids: CASSHSSGRGDTQYF. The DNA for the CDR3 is TGCGCCAGCAGCCATTCTAGCGGGAGGGGGGATACGCAGTATTTT.

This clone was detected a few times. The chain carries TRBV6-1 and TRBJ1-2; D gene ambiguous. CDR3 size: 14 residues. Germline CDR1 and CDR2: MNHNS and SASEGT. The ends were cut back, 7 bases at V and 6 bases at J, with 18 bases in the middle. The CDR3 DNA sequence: TGTGCCAGCACGAGAGGATCACTTGAGGATGGCTACACCTTC. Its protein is CASTRGSLEDGYTF.

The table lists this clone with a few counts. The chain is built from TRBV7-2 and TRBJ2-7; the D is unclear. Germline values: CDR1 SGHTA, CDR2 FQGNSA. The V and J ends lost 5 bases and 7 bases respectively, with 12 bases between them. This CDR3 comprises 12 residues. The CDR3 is CASSQDGEEQYF. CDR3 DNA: TGTGCCAGCAGCCAAGATGGCGAGGAGCAGTACTTC.

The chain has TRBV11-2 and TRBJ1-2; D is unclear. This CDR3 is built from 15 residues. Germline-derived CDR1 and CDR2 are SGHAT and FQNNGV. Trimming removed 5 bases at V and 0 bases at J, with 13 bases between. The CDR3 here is CASSDQGRANYGYTF. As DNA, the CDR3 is TGTGCCAGCAGCGACCAAGGGCGAGCTAACTATGGCTACACCTTC.

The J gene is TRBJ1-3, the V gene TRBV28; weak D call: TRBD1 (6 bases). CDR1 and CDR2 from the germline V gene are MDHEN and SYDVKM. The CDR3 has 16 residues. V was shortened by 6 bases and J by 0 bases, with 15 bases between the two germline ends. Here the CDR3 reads CASRPPGVISGNTIYF. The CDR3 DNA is TGTGCCAGCAGGCCTCCAGGGGTAATCTCTGGAAACACCATATATTTT.

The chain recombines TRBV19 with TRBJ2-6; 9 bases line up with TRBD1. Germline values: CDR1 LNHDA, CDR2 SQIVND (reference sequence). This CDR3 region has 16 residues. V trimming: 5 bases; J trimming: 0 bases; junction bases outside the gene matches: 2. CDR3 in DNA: TGTGCCAGTAGTCTGGGACAGGGCTCTGGGGCCAACGTCCTGACTTTC. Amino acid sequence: CASSLGQGSGANVLTF. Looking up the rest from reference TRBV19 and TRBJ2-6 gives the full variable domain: DGGITQSPKYLFRKEGQNVTLSCEQNLNHDAMYWYRQDPGQGLRLIYYSQIVNDFQKGDIAEGYSVSREKKESFPLTVTSAQKNPTAFYLCASSLGQGSGANVLTFGAGSRLTVL.

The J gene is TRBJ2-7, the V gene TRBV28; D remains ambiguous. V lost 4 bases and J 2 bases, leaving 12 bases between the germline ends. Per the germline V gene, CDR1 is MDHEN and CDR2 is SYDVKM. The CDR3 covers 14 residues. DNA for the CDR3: TGTGCCAGCAGTTCCCCGACACTCCCCTACGAGCAGTACTTC. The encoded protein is CASSSPTLPYEQYF.

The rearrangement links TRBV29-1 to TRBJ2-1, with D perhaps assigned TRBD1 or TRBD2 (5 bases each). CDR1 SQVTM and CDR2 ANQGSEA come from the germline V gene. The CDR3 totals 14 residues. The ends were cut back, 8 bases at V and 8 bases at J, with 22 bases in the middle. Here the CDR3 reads CSPSRGPPPHEQFF. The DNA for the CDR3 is TGCAGCCCCTCGAGGGGCCCCCCTCCACATGAGCAGTTCTTC.

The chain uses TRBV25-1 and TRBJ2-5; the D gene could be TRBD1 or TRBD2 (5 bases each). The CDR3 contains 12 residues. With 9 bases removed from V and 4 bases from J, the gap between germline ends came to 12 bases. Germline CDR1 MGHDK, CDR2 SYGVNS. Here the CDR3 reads CASNPGGETQYF. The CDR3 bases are TGTGCCAGTAACCCTGGGGGAGAGACCCAGTACTTC.

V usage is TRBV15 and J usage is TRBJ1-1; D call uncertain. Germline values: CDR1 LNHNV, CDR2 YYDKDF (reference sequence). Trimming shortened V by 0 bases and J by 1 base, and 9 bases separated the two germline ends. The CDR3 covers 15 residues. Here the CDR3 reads CATSRDKGWNTEAFF. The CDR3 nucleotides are TGTGCCACCAGCAGAGATAAGGGCTGGAACACTGAAGCTTTCTTT.

CDR3 protein: CSVEAAPREPGNTIYF. CDR3 bases: TGCAGCGTTGAGGCCGCTCCAAGGGAGCCTGGAAACACCATATATTTT. V and J are TRBV29-1 and TRBJ1-3; D remains ambiguous. The V gene's germline CDR1 is SQVTM and CDR2 ANQGSEA. The ends were cut back, 3 bases at V and 2 bases at J, with 17 bases in the middle. There are 16 residues in the CDR3.

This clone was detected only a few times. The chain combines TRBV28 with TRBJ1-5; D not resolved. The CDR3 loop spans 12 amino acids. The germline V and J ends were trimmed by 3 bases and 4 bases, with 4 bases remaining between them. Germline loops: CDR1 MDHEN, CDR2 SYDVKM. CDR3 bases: TGTGCCAGCAGTTTCAGAAATCAGCCCCAGCATTTT. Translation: CASSFRNQPQHF.

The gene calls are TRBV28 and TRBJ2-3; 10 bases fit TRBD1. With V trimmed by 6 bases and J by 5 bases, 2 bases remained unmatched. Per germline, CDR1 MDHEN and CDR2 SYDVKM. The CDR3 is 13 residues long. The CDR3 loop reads CASRRTGGDTQYF. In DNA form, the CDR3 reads TGTGCCAGCAGGCGGACAGGGGGAGATACGCAGTATTTT.

The CDR3 DNA reads TGTGCCAGCAGCCGGAGCGGGAGAGCTGGGGCCAACGTCCTGACTTTC. It translates to CASSRSGRAGANVLTF. The chain has TRBV28 and TRBJ2-6, with 8 bases fitting TRBD2. This CDR3 has 16 residues. The V and J ends lost 6 bases and 2 bases, in that order; junction bases with no gene match: 6. CDR1 MDHEN and CDR2 SYDVKM come from the germline V gene.

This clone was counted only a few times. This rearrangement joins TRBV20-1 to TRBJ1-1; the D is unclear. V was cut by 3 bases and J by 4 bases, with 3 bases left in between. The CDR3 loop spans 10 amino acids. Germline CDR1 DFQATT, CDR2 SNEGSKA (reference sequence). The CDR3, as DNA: TGCAGTGCTAGTGTCACTGAAGCTTTCTTT. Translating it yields CSASVTEAFF.

CDR3 sequence reads: CASSEEPGVLYEQYF. As DNA, the CDR3 is TGTGCCAGCAGTGAAGAGCCCGGGGTACTGTACGAGCAGTACTTC. The rearrangement uses TRBV6-1 and TRBJ2-5; maybe TRBD2 (5 bases). The J call is doubtful: the DNA matches TRBJ2-7 better. CDR1 and CDR2 from the germline V gene are MNHNS and SASEGT. There are 15 residues in the CDR3.